The present TCR beta chain was sequenced within a study of T cell responses to AZD1222 COVID-19 vaccine. Some clones are missing from TCRdb's copy, which holds only in-frame ones; the method was immunoSEQ multiplex PCR. The data hold 110,000 to 150,000 clones, with more than 85% observed a single time. The CDR3 runs 19 residues. After removal of 4 bases from V and 1 base from J, the junction contained 11 bases not matched to a gene. Germline CDR1 SNHLY, CDR2 FYNNEI. Concerning this clone itself: Its antigen remains unknown.

Study conclusions and caveats: Donors skewed white British and female; clonal diversity was possibly underestimated.

The clonotype comes from an adult in good health. The material sequenced was peripheral blood, taken on day 0 of AZD1222 vaccination. The genes are TRBV2 and TRBJ2-2, with 11 positions matching TRBD2. This CDR3 reads CASSAWTSGWNQNTGELFF. The CDR3 bases are TGTGCCAGCAGTGCCTGGACTAGCGGGTGGAACCAGAACACCGGGGAGCTGTTTTTT.